A selection of T cell receptor beta chains follows, all from one sample in a study of T cells in tumors after PD-1 blockade. Only in-frame clones appear in the TCRdb table, and some are missing; sequencing was by immunoSEQ multiplex PCR. Of tens of thousands of clones listed, approximately 79% are singletons. The input for sequencing was PBMCs, taken before anti-PD-1 therapy. The receptors were sampled from a human donor with advanced basal cell or squamous cell carcinoma (not recorded which). Both conserved end residues are part of each CDR3. The order of the fields is J gene, V gene, clone size, CDR3 protein. Size values are once, few and many counts, or a class for expanded clones, and some rows have none.

j_call: TRBJ2-7
v_call: TRBV12-3/TRBV12-4
clone_size: NA
cdr3_aa: CASSLVGAYEQYF

j_call: TRBJ2-4
v_call: TRBV4-1
clone_size: NA
cdr3_aa: CASSQARDRNEFIQYF

j_call: TRBJ2-4
v_call: TRBV11-3
clone_size: NA
cdr3_aa: CASSFRDPKNIQYF

j_call: TRBJ2-1
v_call: TRBV5-1
clone_size: once
cdr3_aa: CASSPGTSWNEQFF

j_call: TRBJ2-1
v_call: TRBV29-1
clone_size: NA
cdr3_aa: CSVHGRVNEQFF

j_call: TRBJ2-2
v_call: TRBV7-8
clone_size: NA
cdr3_aa: CASSLDNRDTGELFF

j_call: TRBJ2-2
v_call: TRBV7-3
clone_size: NA
cdr3_aa: CASSLGLGGTGELFF

j_call: TRBJ1-3
v_call: TRBV29-1
clone_size: NA
cdr3_aa: CSGWHGNTIYF

j_call: TRBJ1-2
v_call: TRBV27
clone_size: NA
cdr3_aa: CASSPRLASNYGYTF

j_call: TRBJ2-7
v_call: TRBV18
clone_size: NA
cdr3_aa: CASSFSGAGLSYEQYF

j_call: TRBJ2-1
v_call: TRBV2
clone_size: NA
cdr3_aa: CASSTGERAQRQFF

j_call: TRBJ1-5
v_call: TRBV19
clone_size: NA
cdr3_aa: CASTRDRESNQPQHF

j_call: TRBJ2-5
v_call: TRBV28
clone_size: NA
cdr3_aa: CASSFKETQYF

j_call: TRBJ2-3
v_call: TRBV9
clone_size: once
cdr3_aa: CASSILTAGGDTQYF

j_call: TRBJ2-1
v_call: TRBV18
clone_size: NA
cdr3_aa: CASSPKSGPGILNEQFF

j_call: TRBJ2-5
v_call: TRBV7-2
clone_size: NA
cdr3_aa: CASSLGRRGGEGETQYF

j_call: TRBJ1-3
v_call: TRBV5-1
clone_size: NA
cdr3_aa: CASSTETGVGNTIYF

j_call: TRBJ2-1
v_call: TRBV9
clone_size: NA
cdr3_aa: CASSARGTTNEQFF

j_call: TRBJ2-7
v_call: TRBV25-1
clone_size: few
cdr3_aa: CASSDPLAGVYEQYF

j_call: TRBJ2-2
v_call: TRBV7-8
clone_size: NA
cdr3_aa: CASSHISGELFF

j_call: TRBJ1-1
v_call: TRBV5-5
clone_size: NA
cdr3_aa: CASSLGGSGNTEAFF

j_call: TRBJ2-2
v_call: TRBV28
clone_size: NA
cdr3_aa: CASSFLGENTGELFF

j_call: TRBJ2-1
v_call: TRBV5-5
clone_size: NA
cdr3_aa: CASVTSGTHRGNEQFF

j_call: TRBJ1-4
v_call: TRBV7-8
clone_size: NA
cdr3_aa: CASSRGHPGEKLFF

j_call: TRBJ1-4
v_call: TRBV3-1/TRBV3-2
clone_size: NA
cdr3_aa: CASSQGRGNMNEKLFF

j_call: TRBJ2-5
v_call: TRBV2
clone_size: NA
cdr3_aa: CASTGRRGETQYF

j_call: TRBJ2-3
v_call: TRBV5-4
clone_size: few
cdr3_aa: CASSLSSASTDTQYF

j_call: TRBJ2-7
v_call: TRBV5-4
clone_size: few
cdr3_aa: CASSSGDEQYF

j_call: TRBJ2-1
v_call: TRBV24-1
clone_size: many
cdr3_aa: CATSDSGTMSQFF

j_call: TRBJ2-1
v_call: TRBV10-2
clone_size: NA
cdr3_aa: CASRRGTGVTYNEQFF

j_call: TRBJ1-2
v_call: TRBV28
clone_size: NA
cdr3_aa: CASSITGTSGYTF

j_call: TRBJ1-2
v_call: TRBV5-1
clone_size: NA
cdr3_aa: CASSYGTAAVGYTF

j_call: TRBJ1-5
v_call: TRBV11-3
clone_size: NA
cdr3_aa: CASSLLGDGPQHF

j_call: TRBJ2-1
v_call: TRBV6-1
clone_size: NA
cdr3_aa: CASSELTVTYNEQFF

j_call: TRBJ2-7
v_call: TRBV5-5
clone_size: NA
cdr3_aa: CASSVNYEQYF

j_call: TRBJ2-7
v_call: TRBV5-1
clone_size: few
cdr3_aa: CASSAGTSGSSYEQYF

j_call: TRBJ2-6
v_call: TRBV9
clone_size: NA
cdr3_aa: CASSTRDRASGANVLTF

j_call: TRBJ2-5
v_call: TRBV19
clone_size: NA
cdr3_aa: CASSISLAGGPISETQYF

j_call: TRBJ2-1
v_call: TRBV5-6
clone_size: NA
cdr3_aa: CASGYNEQFF

j_call: TRBJ2-7
v_call: TRBV5-1
clone_size: NA
cdr3_aa: CARSWGAAGGRYEQYF

j_call: TRBJ1-2
v_call: TRBV2
clone_size: NA
cdr3_aa: CASSDSGGHYGYTF

j_call: TRBJ1-1
v_call: TRBV4-1
clone_size: few
cdr3_aa: CASSSSSRDTEAFF

j_call: TRBJ1-1
v_call: TRBV19
clone_size: NA
cdr3_aa: CASSFQGGAEAFF

j_call: TRBJ2-2
v_call: TRBV7-6
clone_size: NA
cdr3_aa: CASSQGAHTGELFF

j_call: TRBJ2-7
v_call: TRBV5-6
clone_size: NA
cdr3_aa: CASSGLKGLHEQYF

j_call: TRBJ2-7
v_call: TRBV11-3
clone_size: NA
cdr3_aa: CASSLLLAGDYEQYF

j_call: TRBJ1-1
v_call: TRBV6-2/TRBV6-3
clone_size: NA
cdr3_aa: CASSYPRQGNTEAFF

j_call: TRBJ1-5
v_call: TRBV7-8
clone_size: few
cdr3_aa: CASSPGTGHGTPQHF

j_call: TRBJ2-2
v_call: TRBV15
clone_size: NA
cdr3_aa: CATSILGGGQGWTGELFF

j_call: TRBJ1-2
v_call: TRBV27
clone_size: NA
cdr3_aa: CASSMTGTAYGYTF

j_call: TRBJ1-1
v_call: TRBV10-3
clone_size: NA
cdr3_aa: CAISPGQGMNTEAFF

j_call: TRBJ1-1
v_call: TRBV12-3/TRBV12-4
clone_size: NA
cdr3_aa: CASGGGEAFF

j_call: TRBJ1-1
v_call: TRBV7-6
clone_size: NA
cdr3_aa: CASSLGLLNTEAFF

j_call: TRBJ1-1
v_call: TRBV7-3
clone_size: once
cdr3_aa: CASSSTGMNTEAFF

j_call: TRBJ1-5
v_call: TRBV13
clone_size: once
cdr3_aa: CASSRGVNQPQHF